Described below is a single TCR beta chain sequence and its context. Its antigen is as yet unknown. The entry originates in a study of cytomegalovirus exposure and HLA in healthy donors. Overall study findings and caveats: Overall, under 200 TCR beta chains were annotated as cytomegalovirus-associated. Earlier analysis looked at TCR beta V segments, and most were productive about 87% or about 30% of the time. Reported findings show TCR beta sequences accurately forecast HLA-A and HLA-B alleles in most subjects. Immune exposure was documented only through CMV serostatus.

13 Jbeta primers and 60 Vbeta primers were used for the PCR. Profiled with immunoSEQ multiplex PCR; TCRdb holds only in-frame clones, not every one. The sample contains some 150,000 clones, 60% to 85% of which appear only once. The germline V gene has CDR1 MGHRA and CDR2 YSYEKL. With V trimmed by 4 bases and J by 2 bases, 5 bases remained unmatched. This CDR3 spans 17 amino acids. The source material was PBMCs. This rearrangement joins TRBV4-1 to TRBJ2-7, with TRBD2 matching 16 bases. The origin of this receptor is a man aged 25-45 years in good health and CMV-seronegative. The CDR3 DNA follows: TGCGCCAGCAGCCGGGGACTAGCGGGAGGGCCCACCTACGAGCAGTACTTC. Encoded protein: CASSRGLAGGPTYEQYF.